This TCR beta chain stems from a study of cytomegalovirus exposure and HLA in healthy donors. Trimming took off 3 bases at V and 5 bases at J, with 11 bases between the two ends. This CDR3 contains 13 residues. Germline CDR1 reads KGHSH; CDR2 reads LQKENI. Each donor's status was that of a healthy bone marrow donor. PCR involved 60 Vbeta and 13 Jbeta primers. Profiled with immunoSEQ multiplex PCR; TCRdb holds only in-frame clones, not every one. The top ten clones hold less than 4.5% of a sample with about 94,000 clones, roughly 80% of them seen once. The origin of this receptor is a man aged 25 to 40 in good health and CMV-seronegative. Sequenced input: PBMCs. The rearrangement links TRBV18 to TRBJ2-7; tentative D call: TRBD2 (6 bases). As DNA, the CDR3 is TGTGCCAGCTCACCTGGAGGGCACCACGAGCAGTACTTC. As protein: CASSPGGHHEQYF.